These 17 T cell receptor beta chains originate from one sample sequenced in a study of blood T cell repertoires in COVID-19. Method: immunoSEQ multiplex PCR; TCRdb's copy keeps in-frame clones and lacks some. Among about 21,000 clones listed, around three quarters were seen once. The sequenced sample was peripheral blood. These receptors all come from a man in his sixties with active COVID-19.

The chain uses TRBV7-9 and TRBJ2-5; weak D call: TRBD2 (5 bases). The CDR3 extends over 14 amino acids. Trimming removed 2 bases at V and 4 bases at J, with 11 bases between. From germline, CDR1 is SEHNR and CDR2 FQNEAQ (reference sequence). This CDR3 reads CASSLSPGGETQYF. CDR3 DNA sequence: TGTGCCAGCAGCTTATCCCCTGGAGGAGAGACCCAGTACTTC.

This clone has just a few counts. This rearrangement joins TRBV7-3 to TRBJ2-1; the match to TRBD2 covers 8 bases. CDR1 and CDR2 (germline): SGHTA, FQGTGA. The V segment lost 8 bases and the J segment 6 bases; nucleotides outside the gene matches: 6. The CDR3 is made up of 13 amino acids. The CDR3 protein is CASAGGAGNEQFF. CDR3 bases: TGTGCCAGCGCGGGGGGAGCGGGCAATGAGCAGTTCTTC.

The CDR3 nucleotides are TGTGCCAGCAGCCCAATCTCGGGGACAGGGGGCTCAGCGGGCTACACCTTC. It encodes CASSPISGTGGSAGYTF. V and J are TRBV11-2 and TRBJ1-2; 12 bases map to TRBD1. There are 17 residues in the CDR3. Germline loops: CDR1 SGHAT, CDR2 FQNNGV. Germline trimming cut 5 bases from V and 8 bases from J; bases unmatched to any gene: 15.

The rearrangement links TRBV11-2 to TRBJ1-2; perhaps TRBD1 as D (5 bases). Germline V gene sequence: CDR1 SGHAT, CDR2 FQNNGV. The CDR3 consists of 14 residues. V lost 0 bases to trimming and J lost 10 bases, with 15 bases between them. The CDR3, as DNA: TGTGCCAGCAGCTTAGAGCCAGGTGGTGGGGCCTACACCTTC. This translates into CASSLEPGGGAYTF.

This rearrangement joins TRBV11-2 to TRBJ2-5, with D perhaps TRBD1 (6 bases). Between the trimmed V and J ends, which lost 1 base and 5 bases, there was a span of 14 bases. Per the germline V gene, CDR1 is SGHAT and CDR2 is FQNNGV. The CDR3 has 15 amino acids. As DNA, the CDR3 is TGTGCCAGCAGCTTAGTATCAGGGGTAACGGAGACCCAGTACTTC. Encoded protein: CASSLVSGVTETQYF.

CDR3 bases: TGTGCCAGCAGTGGAATAACTAGCTTGGAGCAGTTCTTC. Translating gives CASSGITSLEQFF. V is TRBV2 and J is TRBJ2-1, with D perhaps matching TRBD2 (6 bases). CDR1 is SNHLY, CDR2 FYNNEI, per germline. This CDR3 has 13 amino acids. V was pared by 4 bases and J by 10 bases, with 14 bases between.

The chain carries TRBV7-8 and TRBJ2-5, with a weak D call TRBD2 (6 bases). Trimming took off 1 base at V and 0 bases at J, with 9 bases between the two ends. Germline V gives CDR1 SGHVS, CDR2 FQNEAQ. There are 15 residues in the CDR3. The CDR3 region is CASSLGEVNQETQYF. The CDR3 DNA reads as TGTGCCAGCAGCTTAGGGGAGGTAAACCAAGAGACCCAGTACTTC.

This chain connects TRBV28 to TRBJ2-7, with 9 positions matching TRBD2. V gave up 6 bases and J gave up 4 bases; unmatched junction bases: 10. The CDR3 runs 15 residues. From germline, CDR1 is MDHEN and CDR2 SYDVKM. The CDR3 region is CASSPPGTSSYEQYF. The DNA for the CDR3 is TGTGCCAGCAGCCCCCCCGGGACTAGCAGTTACGAGCAGTACTTC.

This chain uses TRBV2 with TRBJ2-3; 7 nucleotides align to TRBD2. The junction had 10 bases not matched to a gene; V was cut back by 1 base and J by 3 bases. The CDR3 has 17 residues. Germline V gene lookup returns CDR1 SNHLY and CDR2 FYNNEI. The CDR3 nucleotides read TGTGCCAGCAGTGAAGGGGAGTGGGAGGGCCGTACAGATACGCAGTATTTT. Its translation: CASSEGEWEGRTDTQYF. Looking up the rest from reference TRBV2 and TRBJ2-3 gives the full variable domain: EPEVTQTPSHQVTQMGQEVILRCVPISNHLYFYWYRQILGQKVEFLVSFYNNEISEKSEIFDDQFSVERPDGSNFTLKIRSTKLEDSAMYFCASSEGEWEGRTDTQYFGPGTRLTVL.

The rearrangement uses TRBV6-5 and TRBJ2-7, with D possibly being TRBD1 (5 bases). Deletions cut 9 bases from V and 5 bases from J, with 14 bases between. The CDR3 extends over 12 amino acids. CDR1 and CDR2 (germline): MNHEY, SVGAGI. Here the CDR3 DNA reads TGTGCCAGTAAATCAGGGTTCCACGAGCAGTACTTC. As protein: CASKSGFHEQYF.

The chain carries TRBV23-1 and TRBJ1-3; D gene uncertain. TRBV23-1 qualifies as an ORF whose function is uncertain. Trimming pared 4 bases from V and 0 bases from J, leaving 13 bases between. The CDR3 sequence is 16 residues long. DNA for the CDR3: TGCGCCAGCAGTCGAGGGCCACCTGGCTCTGGAAACACCATATATTTT. This sequence encodes CASSRGPPGSGNTIYF.

The gene calls are TRBV18 and TRBJ2-2, with TRBD2 matching 9 bases. This CDR3 comprises 16 residues. In germline, CDR1 is KGHSH, CDR2 LQKENI. The ends lost 0 bases at V and 7 bases at J; junction bases unmatched: 6. The CDR3 nucleotides are TGTGCCAGCTCACCACCGCGCGGGAGGGATATCGGGGAGCTGTTTTTT. Residues: CASSPPRGRDIGELFF.

There are a few counts of this clone. V is TRBV3-1 (or the pseudogene TRBV3-2) and J is TRBJ1-1; maybe TRBD1 (6 bases). V was pared by 1 base and J by 2 bases, with 8 bases between. CDR1 is LGHDT and CDR2 is YNNKEL in the germline V gene (reference sequence). CDR3 length: 14 residues. The CDR3 nucleotides read TGTGCCAGCAGCCAAGCGACAGGAAACACTGAAGCTTTCTTT. Translating gives CASSQATGNTEAFF.

This clone is categorized as medium-sized. The genes are TRBV4-2 and TRBJ1-1, with D uncertain. The germline gives CDR1 LGHNA, CDR2 YNFKEQ. There are 12 residues in the CDR3. V lost 1 base and J 3 bases, leaving 3 bases between the germline ends. The CDR3 here is CASSQAHTEAFF. The CDR3 region has the DNA TGTGCCAGCAGCCAAGCTCACACTGAAGCTTTCTTT.

This chain links TRBV5-6 with TRBJ2-7; D remains ambiguous. Trimming removed 0 bases from V and 4 bases from J, with 11 bases in between. This CDR3 region has 14 residues. The germline V gene encodes CDR1 SGHDT and CDR2 YYEEEE. The CDR3: CASSLVRFDYEQYF. CDR3 DNA: TGTGCCAGCAGCTTGGTGCGGTTTGATTACGAGCAGTACTTC.

The chain couples TRBV7-3 to TRBJ2-3, with 7 bases identical to TRBD2. CDR3 length: 18 amino acids. Unmatched junction bases numbered 11, after V lost 1 base and J lost 1 base. Germline CDR1 is SGHTA and CDR2 is FQGTGA. The DNA for the CDR3 is TGTGCCAGCAGCTTAAGGGGTGGTCTAGCGGCCCGCACAGATACGCAGTATTTT. Residues: CASSLRGGLAARTDTQYF.

The rearrangement uses TRBV23-1 and TRBJ2-2, with a tentative D call TRBD1 (6 bases). TRBV23-1 is known as an ORF, though its function is uncertain. V was shortened by 5 bases and J by 5 bases, with 18 bases between the two germline ends. The CDR3 has 16 residues. The CDR3 here is CASSRWGHGRTGELFF. The CDR3 region has the DNA TGCGCCAGCAGTAGGTGGGGGCATGGTAGAACCGGGGAGCTGTTTTTT.